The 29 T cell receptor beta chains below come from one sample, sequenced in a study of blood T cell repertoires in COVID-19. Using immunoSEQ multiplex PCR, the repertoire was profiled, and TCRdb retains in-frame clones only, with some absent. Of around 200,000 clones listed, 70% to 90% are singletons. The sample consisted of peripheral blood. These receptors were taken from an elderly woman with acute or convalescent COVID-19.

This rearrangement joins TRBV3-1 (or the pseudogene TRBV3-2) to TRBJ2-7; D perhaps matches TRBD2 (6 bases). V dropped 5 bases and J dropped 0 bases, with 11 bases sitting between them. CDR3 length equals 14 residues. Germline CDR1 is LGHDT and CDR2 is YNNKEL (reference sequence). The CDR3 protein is CASSGLSSSYEQYF. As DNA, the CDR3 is TGTGCCAGCAGCGGACTATCAAGCTCCTACGAGCAGTACTTC.

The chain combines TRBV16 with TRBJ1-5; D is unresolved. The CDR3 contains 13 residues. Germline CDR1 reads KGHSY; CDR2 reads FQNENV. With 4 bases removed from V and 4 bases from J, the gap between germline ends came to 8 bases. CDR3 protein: CASSRHQNQPQHF. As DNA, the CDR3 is TGTGCCAGCAGCCGTCACCAGAATCAGCCCCAGCATTTT.

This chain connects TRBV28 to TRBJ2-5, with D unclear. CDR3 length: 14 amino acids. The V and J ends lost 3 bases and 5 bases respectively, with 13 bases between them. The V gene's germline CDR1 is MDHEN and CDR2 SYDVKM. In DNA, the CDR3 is TGTGCCAGCAGTTTTGCAGGCTCTCGGGAGACCCAGTACTTC. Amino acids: CASSFAGSRETQYF.

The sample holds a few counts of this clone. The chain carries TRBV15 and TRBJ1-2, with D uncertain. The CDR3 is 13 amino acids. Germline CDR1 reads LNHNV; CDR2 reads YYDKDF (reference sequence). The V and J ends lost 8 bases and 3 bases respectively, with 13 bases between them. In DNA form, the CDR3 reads TGTGCCACCTCTGCCGGGGTCGACTATGGCTACACCTTC. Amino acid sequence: CATSAGVDYGYTF. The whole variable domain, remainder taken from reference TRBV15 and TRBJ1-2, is DAMVIQNPRYQVTQFGKPVTLSCSQTLNHNVMYWYQQKSSQAPKLLFHYYDKDFNNEADTPDNFQSRRPNTSFCFLDIRSPGLGDTAMYLCATSAGVDYGYTFGSGTRLTVV.

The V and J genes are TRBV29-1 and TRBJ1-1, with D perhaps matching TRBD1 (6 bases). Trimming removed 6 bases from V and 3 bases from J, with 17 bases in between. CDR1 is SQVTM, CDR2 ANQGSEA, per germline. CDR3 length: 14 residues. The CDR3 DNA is TGCAGCGTCGCGCGCAGGGGTTTGGACACTGAAGCTTTCTTT. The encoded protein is CSVARRGLDTEAFF. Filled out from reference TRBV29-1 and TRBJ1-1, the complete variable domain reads SAVISQKPSRDICQRGTSLTIQCQVDSQVTMMFWYRQQPGQSLTLIATANQGSEATYESGFVIDKFPISRPNLTFSTLTVSNMSPEDSSIYLCSVARRGLDTEAFFGQGTRLTVV.

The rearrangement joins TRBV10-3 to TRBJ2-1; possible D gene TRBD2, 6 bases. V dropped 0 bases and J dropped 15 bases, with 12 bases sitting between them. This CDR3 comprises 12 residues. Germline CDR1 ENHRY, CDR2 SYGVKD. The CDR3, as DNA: TGTGCCATCAGTGAGTCGCGGGACCGTTCGTTCTTC. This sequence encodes CAISESRDRSFF.

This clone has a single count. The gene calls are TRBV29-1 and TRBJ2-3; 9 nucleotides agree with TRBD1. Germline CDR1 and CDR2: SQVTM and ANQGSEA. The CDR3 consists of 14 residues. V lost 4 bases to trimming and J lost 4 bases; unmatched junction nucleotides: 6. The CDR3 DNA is TGCAGCGTTGTGGGGGGACAGGGCCCAGATACGCAGTATTTT. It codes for CSVVGGQGPDTQYF.

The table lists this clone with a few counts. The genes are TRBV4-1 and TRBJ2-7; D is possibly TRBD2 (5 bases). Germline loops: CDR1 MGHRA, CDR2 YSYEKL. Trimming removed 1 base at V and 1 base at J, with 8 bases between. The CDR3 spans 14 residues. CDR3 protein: CASSQAGNSYEQYF. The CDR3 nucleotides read TGCGCCAGCAGCCAAGCCGGGAATTCCTACGAGCAGTACTTC.

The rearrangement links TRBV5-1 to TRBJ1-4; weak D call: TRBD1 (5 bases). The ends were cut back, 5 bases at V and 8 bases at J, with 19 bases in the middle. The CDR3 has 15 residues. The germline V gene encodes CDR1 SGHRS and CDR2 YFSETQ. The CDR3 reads CASSPLSPGDEKLFF. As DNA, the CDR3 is TGCGCCAGCAGTCCCTTATCTCCGGGGGACGAAAAACTGTTTTTT.

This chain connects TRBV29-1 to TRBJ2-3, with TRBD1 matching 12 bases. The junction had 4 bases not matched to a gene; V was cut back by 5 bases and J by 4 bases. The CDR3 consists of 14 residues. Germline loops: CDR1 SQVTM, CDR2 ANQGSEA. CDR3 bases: TGCAGCGTTATGGGACAGGGGGCTGCAGATACGCAGTATTTT. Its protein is CSVMGQGAADTQYF.

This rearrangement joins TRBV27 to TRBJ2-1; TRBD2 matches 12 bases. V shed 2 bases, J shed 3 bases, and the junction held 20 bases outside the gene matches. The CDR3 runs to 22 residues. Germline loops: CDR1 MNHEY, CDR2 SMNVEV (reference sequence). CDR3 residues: CASSLGFLAGGITPAVYNEQFF. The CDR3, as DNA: TGTGCCAGCAGTTTAGGTTTCCTAGCGGGAGGGATAACCCCCGCCGTCTACAATGAGCAGTTCTTC.

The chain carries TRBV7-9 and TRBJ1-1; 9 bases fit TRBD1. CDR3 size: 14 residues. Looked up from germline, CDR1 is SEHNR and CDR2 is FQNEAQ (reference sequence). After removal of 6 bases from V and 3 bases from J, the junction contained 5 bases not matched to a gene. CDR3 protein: CASSLTGGYTEAFF. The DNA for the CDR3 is TGTGCCAGCAGTTTAACAGGGGGCTACACTGAAGCTTTCTTT.

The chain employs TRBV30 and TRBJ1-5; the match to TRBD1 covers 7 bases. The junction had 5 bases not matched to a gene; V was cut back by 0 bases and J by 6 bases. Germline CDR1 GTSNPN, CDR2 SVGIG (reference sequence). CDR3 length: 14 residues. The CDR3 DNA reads TGTGCCTGGAGTGTACAGGGGTGGATTCAGCCCCAGCATTTT. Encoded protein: CAWSVQGWIQPQHF.

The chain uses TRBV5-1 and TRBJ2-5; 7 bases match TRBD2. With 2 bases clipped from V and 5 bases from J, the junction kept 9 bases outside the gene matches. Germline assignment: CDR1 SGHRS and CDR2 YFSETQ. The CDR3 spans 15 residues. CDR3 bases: TGCGCCAGCAGCTTCGAAGCCCAGGGAGGGGAGACCCAGTACTTC. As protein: CASSFEAQGGETQYF. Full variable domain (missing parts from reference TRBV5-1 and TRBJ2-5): KAGVTQTPRYLIKTRGQQVTLSCSPISGHRSVSWYQQTPGQGLQFLFEYFSETQRNKGNFPGRFSGRQFSNSRSEMNVSTLELGDSALYLCASSFEAQGGETQYFGPGTRLLVL.

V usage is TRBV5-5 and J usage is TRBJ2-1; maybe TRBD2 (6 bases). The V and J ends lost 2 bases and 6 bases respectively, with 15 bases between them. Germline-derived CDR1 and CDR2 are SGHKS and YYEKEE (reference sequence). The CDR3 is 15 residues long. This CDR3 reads CASSFGLLHPNEQFF. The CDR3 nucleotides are TGTGCCAGCAGCTTCGGACTACTGCATCCCAATGAGCAGTTCTTC.

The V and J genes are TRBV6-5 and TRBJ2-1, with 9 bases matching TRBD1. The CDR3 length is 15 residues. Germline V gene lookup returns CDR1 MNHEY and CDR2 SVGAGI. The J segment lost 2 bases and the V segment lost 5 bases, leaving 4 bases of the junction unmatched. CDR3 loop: CASSQTGGTYNEQFF. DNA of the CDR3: TGTGCCAGCAGTCAGACAGGGGGAACCTACAATGAGCAGTTCTTC.

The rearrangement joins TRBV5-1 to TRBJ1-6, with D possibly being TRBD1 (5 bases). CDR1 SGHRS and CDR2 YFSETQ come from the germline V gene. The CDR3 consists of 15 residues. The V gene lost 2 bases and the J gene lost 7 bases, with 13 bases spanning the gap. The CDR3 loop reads CASSLTAGRNSPLHF. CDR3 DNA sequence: TGCGCCAGCAGCTTAACGGCAGGGCGAAATTCACCCCTCCACTTT.

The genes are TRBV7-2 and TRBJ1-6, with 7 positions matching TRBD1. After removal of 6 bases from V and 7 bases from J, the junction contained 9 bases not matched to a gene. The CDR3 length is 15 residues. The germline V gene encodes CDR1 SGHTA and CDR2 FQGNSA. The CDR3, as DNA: TGTGCCAGCAGTTATTTCCAGGGGGAGAATTCACCCCTCCACTTT. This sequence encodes CASSYFQGENSPLHF.

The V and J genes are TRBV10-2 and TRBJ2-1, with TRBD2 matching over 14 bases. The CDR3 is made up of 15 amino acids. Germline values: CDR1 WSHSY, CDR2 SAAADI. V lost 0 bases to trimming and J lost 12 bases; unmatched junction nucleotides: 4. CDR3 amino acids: CASSESRLAGGGQFF. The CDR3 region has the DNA TGCGCCAGCAGTGAGTCGAGACTAGCGGGAGGGGGGCAGTTCTTC.

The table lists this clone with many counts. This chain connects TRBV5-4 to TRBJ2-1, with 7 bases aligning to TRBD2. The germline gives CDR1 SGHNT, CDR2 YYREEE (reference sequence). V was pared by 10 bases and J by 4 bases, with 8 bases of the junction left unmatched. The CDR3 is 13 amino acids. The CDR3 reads CAVLSREYNEQFF. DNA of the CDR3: TGTGCCGTACTCTCGCGGGAGTACAATGAGCAGTTCTTC.

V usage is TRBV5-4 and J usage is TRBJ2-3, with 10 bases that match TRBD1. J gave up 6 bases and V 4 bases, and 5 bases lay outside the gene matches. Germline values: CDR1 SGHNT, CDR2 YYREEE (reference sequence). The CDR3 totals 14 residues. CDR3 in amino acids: CASSRGQGPDTQYF. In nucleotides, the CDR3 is TGTGCCAGCAGCCGGGGACAGGGGCCCGATACGCAGTATTTT.

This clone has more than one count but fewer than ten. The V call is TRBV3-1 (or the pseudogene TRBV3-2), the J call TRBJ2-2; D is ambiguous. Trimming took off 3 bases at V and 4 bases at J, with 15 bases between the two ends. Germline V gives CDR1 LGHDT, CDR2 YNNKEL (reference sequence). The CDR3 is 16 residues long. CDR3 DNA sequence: TGTGCCAGCAGCCAGGAACTACAAAGAGCCACCGGGGAGCTGTTTTTT. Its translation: CASSQELQRATGELFF.

The CDR3 sequence: CASEDSSHSPLHF. The CDR3 nucleotides are TGTGCCAGCGAGGACAGTTCGCACTCACCCCTCCACTTT. This chain connects TRBV19 to TRBJ1-6; possibly TRBD1 for D (6 bases). The V gene lost 9 bases and the J gene lost 10 bases, with 16 bases spanning the gap. CDR1 LNHDA and CDR2 SQIVND come from the germline V gene (reference sequence). CDR3 size: 13 residues.

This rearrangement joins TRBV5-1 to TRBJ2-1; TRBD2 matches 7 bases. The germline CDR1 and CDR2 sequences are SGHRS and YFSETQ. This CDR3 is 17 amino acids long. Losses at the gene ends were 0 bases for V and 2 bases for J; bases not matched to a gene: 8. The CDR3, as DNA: TGCGCCAGCAGCTTGGGTTTCGGGAGGAACCCCTACAATGAGCAGTTCTTC. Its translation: CASSLGFGRNPYNEQFF.

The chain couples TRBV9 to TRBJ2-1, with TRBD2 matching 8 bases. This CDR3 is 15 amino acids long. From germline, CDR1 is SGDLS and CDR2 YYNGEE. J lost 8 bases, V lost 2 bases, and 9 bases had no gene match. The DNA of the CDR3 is TGTGCCAGCAGCGTGAGGAGCGGGAGATATTATGAGCAGTTCTTC. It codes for CASSVRSGRYYEQFF.

CDR3 loop: CASSPNFRGARNNYGYTF. Here the CDR3 DNA reads TGTGCCAGCAGTCCTAATTTCCGGGGGGCGCGGAATAACTATGGCTACACCTTC. This rearrangement joins TRBV6-6 to TRBJ1-2; TRBD1 might be the D (6 bases). Germline CDR1 MNHNY, CDR2 SVGAGI (reference sequence). CDR3 length equals 18 residues. The V gene lost 5 bases and the J gene lost 1 base, with 23 bases spanning the gap.

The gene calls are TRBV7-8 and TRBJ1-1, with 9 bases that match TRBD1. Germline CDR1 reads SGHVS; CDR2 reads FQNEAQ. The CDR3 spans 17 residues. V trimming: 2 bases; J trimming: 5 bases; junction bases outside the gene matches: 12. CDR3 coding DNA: TGTGCCAGCAGCTTATTCCAAACCGGGACAGGGCGGACTGAAGCTTTCTTT. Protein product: CASSLFQTGTGRTEAFF.

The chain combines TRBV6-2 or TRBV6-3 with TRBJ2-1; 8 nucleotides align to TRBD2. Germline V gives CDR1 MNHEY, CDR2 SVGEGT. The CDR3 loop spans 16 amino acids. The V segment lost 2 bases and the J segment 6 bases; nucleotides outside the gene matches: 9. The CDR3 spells CASSYPAGGHRNEQFF. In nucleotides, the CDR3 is TGTGCCAGCAGTTACCCGGCGGGAGGACACCGCAATGAGCAGTTCTTC.

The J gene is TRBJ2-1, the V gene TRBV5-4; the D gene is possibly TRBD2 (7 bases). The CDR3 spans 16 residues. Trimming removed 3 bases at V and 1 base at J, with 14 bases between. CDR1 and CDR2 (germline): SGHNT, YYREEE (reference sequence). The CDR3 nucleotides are TGTGCCAGCAGCTCGTCGAAGGGGGGGTCCTACAATGAGCAGTTCTTC. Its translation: CASSSSKGGSYNEQFF.